Presented here are 3 T cell receptor beta chains from one specimen sequenced in a study of CD8+CD57+ T cells in acquired aplastic anemia. TCR beta VDJ and CDR3 were profiled, and genomic DNA was the template. Via MiXCR, TCRdb re-called the reads, giving one row per CDR3 protein. The data contain around 160,000 distinct CDR3 sequences, about 45% of them singletons. In patients chosen for sequencing, flow cytometry had shown CD8+CD57+ cell expansion. The sequenced sample consisted of sorted CD4+, CD8+, or CD8+CD57+ T cells (not recorded which) from PBMCs. All receptors come from a human donor with aplastic anemia.

The V call is TRBV29-1, the J call TRBJ1-1; 8 nucleotides line up with TRBD1. CDR1 is SQVTM, CDR2 ANQGSEA, per germline. The CDR3 runs to 12 residues. V gave up 5 bases and J gave up 4 bases; unmatched junction bases: 3. CDR3: CSVRTGSTEAFF. For the CDR3, the DNA is TGCAGCGTTCGGACAGGGAGCACTGAAGCTTTCTTT.

The V and J genes are TRBV25-1 and TRBJ2-7; 7 positions match TRBD2. There are 18 residues in the CDR3. CDR1 and CDR2 from the germline V gene are MGHDK and SYGVNS. J was trimmed by 3 bases and V by 0 bases; bases with no gene match: 14. The CDR3 nucleotides are TGTGCCAGCAGTGAATACAGGGTGCGGGGGTCGGCGAACTACGAGCAGTACTTC. This gives the protein CASSEYRVRGSANYEQYF.

The rearrangement links TRBV20-1 to TRBJ1-1; maybe TRBD1 (6 bases). This CDR3 has 11 amino acids. V gave up 4 bases and J gave up 6 bases, with 9 bases separating them. Germline CDR1 DFQATT, CDR2 SNEGSKA (reference sequence). The CDR3 loop is CSATRGAEAFF. CDR3 DNA sequence: TGCAGTGCTACCAGGGGTGCTGAAGCTTTCTTT.